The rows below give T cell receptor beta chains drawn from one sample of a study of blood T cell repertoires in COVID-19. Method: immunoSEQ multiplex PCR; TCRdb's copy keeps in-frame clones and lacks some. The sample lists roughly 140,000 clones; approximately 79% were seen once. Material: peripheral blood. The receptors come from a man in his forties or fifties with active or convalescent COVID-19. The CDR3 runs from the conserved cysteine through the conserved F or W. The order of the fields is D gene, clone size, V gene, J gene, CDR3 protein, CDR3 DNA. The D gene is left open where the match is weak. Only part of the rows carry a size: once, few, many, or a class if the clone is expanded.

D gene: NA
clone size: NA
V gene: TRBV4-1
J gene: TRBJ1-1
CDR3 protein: CASSQGGGHLNTEAFF
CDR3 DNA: TGCGCCAGCAGCCAAGGCGGGGGTCACCTGAACACTGAAGCTTTCTTT

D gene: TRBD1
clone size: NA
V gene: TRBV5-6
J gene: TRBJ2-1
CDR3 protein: CASSPRTGYNEQFF
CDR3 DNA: TGTGCCAGCAGCCCCCGGACAGGGTACAATGAGCAGTTCTTC

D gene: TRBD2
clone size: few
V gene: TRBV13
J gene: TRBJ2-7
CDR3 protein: CASSFREGLSYEQYF
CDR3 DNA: TGTGCCAGCAGCTTTCGGGAGGGCCTTTCCTACGAGCAGTACTTC

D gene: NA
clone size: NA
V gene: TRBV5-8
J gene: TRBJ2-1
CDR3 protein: CASSLVLLGEQFF
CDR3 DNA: TGTGCCAGCAGCTTGGTCCTTCTCGGGGAGCAGTTCTTC

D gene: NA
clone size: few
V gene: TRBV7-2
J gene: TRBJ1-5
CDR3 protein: CASSSRSGNQPQHF
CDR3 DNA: TGTGCCAGCAGCTCAAGGAGCGGGAATCAGCCCCAGCATTTT

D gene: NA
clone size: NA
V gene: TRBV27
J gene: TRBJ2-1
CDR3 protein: CASSPGGWSYNEQFF
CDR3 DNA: TGTGCCAGCAGTCCTGGGGGCTGGTCCTACAATGAGCAGTTCTTC

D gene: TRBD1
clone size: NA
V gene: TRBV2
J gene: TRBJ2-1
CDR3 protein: CATSSTGGSYNEQFF
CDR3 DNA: TGTGCCACCTCCTCGACAGGGGGGTCCTACAATGAGCAGTTCTTC

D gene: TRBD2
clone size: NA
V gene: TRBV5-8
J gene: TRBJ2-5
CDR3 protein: CASSQGKVAGGPSLETQYF
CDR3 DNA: TGTGCCAGCAGCCAGGGGAAGGTAGCGGGAGGGCCGTCGTTGGAGACCCAGTACTTC

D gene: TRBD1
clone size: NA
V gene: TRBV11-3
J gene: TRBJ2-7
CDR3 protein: CASSLGPGQGAYEQYF
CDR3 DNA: TGTGCCAGCAGCTTGGGACCGGGACAGGGGGCGTACGAGCAGTACTTC

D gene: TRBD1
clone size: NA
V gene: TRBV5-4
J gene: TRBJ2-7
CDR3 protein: CASSLGQGVIYEQYF
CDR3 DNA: TGTGCCAGCAGCTTGGGACAGGGAGTGATTTACGAGCAGTACTTC

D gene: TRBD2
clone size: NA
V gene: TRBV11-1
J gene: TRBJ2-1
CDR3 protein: CASSFWTSGSINEQFF
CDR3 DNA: TGTGCCAGCAGCTTTTGGACTAGCGGGAGTATAAATGAGCAGTTCTTC

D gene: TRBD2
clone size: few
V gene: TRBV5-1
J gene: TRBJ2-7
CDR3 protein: CASSLLGSGRSSYEQYF
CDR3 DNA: TGCGCCAGCAGCTTGTTGGGTAGCGGGAGGTCGTCCTACGAGCAGTACTTC

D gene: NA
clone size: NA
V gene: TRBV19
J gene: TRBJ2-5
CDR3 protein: CASKRVAGETQYF
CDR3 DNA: TGTGCCAGTAAGAGAGTCGCGGGGGAGACCCAGTACTTC

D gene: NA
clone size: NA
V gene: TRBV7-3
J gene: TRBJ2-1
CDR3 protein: CASSLTDGGDEQFF
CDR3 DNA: TGTGCCAGCAGCTTAACGGATGGGGGCGATGAGCAGTTCTTC